Below are 9 T cell receptor beta chains sequenced from a single sample in a study of T cells in Graves' hyperthyroidism and ophthalmopathy. Amplification targeted TCR beta CDR3 regions from RNA transcripts. TCR CDR3 regions were first amplified by RT-PCR with HTBI primers. One entry per CDR3 protein, called by TCRdb with MiXCR from the multiplex PCR reads. Among a few hundred thousand distinct CDR3 sequences, around 45% were seen once, and the ten largest hold 6.5% to 9%. The sequencing input was peripheral blood or thyroid tissue (not recorded which). These TCRs come from a woman between 18 and 29 years old with Graves' hyperthyroidism.

The sample holds many counts of this clonotype. The chain recombines TRBV24-1 with TRBJ1-5; D might be TRBD1 (5 bases). CDR1 is KGHDR and CDR2 is SFDVKD in the germline V gene. CDR3 length equals 16 residues. Trimming left V 3 bases short and J 4 bases short, with 15 bases between. This chain's CDR3 is CATSDTFGGGNQPQHF. The DNA of the CDR3 is TGTGCCACCAGTGATACCTTTGGGGGAGGGAATCAGCCCCAGCATTTT.

Only one count was recorded for this clonotype. The chain's CDR3 is CASRGTTGYEQYF. The CDR3 DNA sequence: TGTGCCAGCAGAGGGACAACCGGGTACGAGCAGTACTTC. The gene calls are TRBV6-1 and TRBJ2-7, with D perhaps matching TRBD1 (6 bases). V was trimmed by 6 bases and J by 4 bases, leaving 13 bases between them. Germline lookup yields CDR1 MNHNS and CDR2 SASEGT. The CDR3 sequence is 13 residues long.

The J gene is TRBJ1-5, the V gene TRBV2; D not certain. Trimming stripped 8 bases from V and 8 bases from J, with 16 bases between. CDR3 length: 13 amino acids. Germline CDR1 reads SNHLY; CDR2 reads FYNNEI. The CDR3 here is CASVLGGSKPQHF. DNA for the CDR3: TGTGCCAGCGTCCTCGGTGGGTCCAAGCCCCAGCATTTT.

V usage is TRBV7-9 and J usage is TRBJ1-2; D gene unclear. This CDR3 is built from 15 residues. V was pared by 6 bases and J by 0 bases, with 14 bases between. Germline CDR1 and CDR2: SEHNR and FQNEAQ (reference sequence). The CDR3 DNA reads TGTGCCAGCAGTTACCACAGCCTGGCTAACTATGGCTACACCTTC. This sequence encodes CASSYHSLANYGYTF.

The DNA for the CDR3 is TGCGCCAGCAGGACCGGGGGGGAGGACACTGAAGCTTTCTTT. Protein sequence: CASRTGGEDTEAFF. The rearrangement links TRBV5-1 to TRBJ1-1, with TRBD1 as a possible D gene (5 bases). This CDR3 contains 14 residues. Germline CDR1 and CDR2: SGHRS and YFSETQ. The ends were cut back, 5 bases at V and 3 bases at J, with 14 bases in the middle.

Many counts were recorded for this clonotype. The chain joins TRBV2 to TRBJ2-5, with D possibly called TRBD1 or TRBD2 (5 bases each). Looked up from germline, CDR1 is SNHLY and CDR2 is FYNNEI. CDR3 length: 11 residues. Trimming took 11 bases from V and 2 from J, leaving 9 bases between them. The CDR3 loop is CAGGPQETQYF. CDR3 nucleotides: TGTGCCGGGGGACCTCAAGAGACCCAGTACTTC. Filled out from reference TRBV2 and TRBJ2-5, the complete variable domain reads EPEVTQTPSHQVTQMGQEVILRCVPISNHLYFYWYRQILGQKVEFLVSFYNNEISEKSEIFDDQFSVERPDGSNFTLKIRSTKLEDSAMYFCAGGPQETQYFGPGTRLLVL.

This chain links TRBV28 with TRBJ2-5, with D possibly called TRBD1 or TRBD2 (5 bases each). Deletions cut 6 bases from V and 1 base from J, with 15 bases between. There are 15 residues in the CDR3. From germline, CDR1 is MDHEN and CDR2 SYDVKM. CDR3 loop: CASSSRWGTQETQYF. Here the CDR3 DNA reads TGTGCCAGCAGCTCCCGGTGGGGGACCCAAGAGACCCAGTACTTC.

The chain carries TRBV5-4 and TRBJ1-3; 7 positions match TRBD1. V trimming: 4 bases; J trimming: 2 bases; junction bases outside the gene matches: 6. CDR1 is SGHNT, CDR2 YYREEE, per germline (reference sequence). The CDR3 is made up of 15 amino acids. The DNA for the CDR3 is TGTGCCAGCAGCGTTGTGACAGGGCCTGGAAACACCATATATTTT. It translates to CASSVVTGPGNTIYF.

The chain joins TRBV9 to TRBJ2-5; a weak D match, TRBD2 (6 bases). In germline, CDR1 is SGDLS, CDR2 YYNGEE. V was trimmed by 3 bases and J by 4 bases, leaving 16 bases between them. This CDR3 spans 15 amino acids. CDR3 sequence: CASSGGGFRSETQYF. The CDR3 bases are TGTGCCAGCAGCGGAGGAGGGTTCAGATCAGAGACCCAGTACTTC.